This passage covers 31 T cell receptor beta chains from one sample sequenced in a study of blood T cells in healthy people across ages. A second PCR of roughly 7 to 11 cycles used a sample-barcoded 5' primer and a J-beta primer mix. From the 5' RACE reads, TCRdb called clonotypes with MiXCR, one entry per CDR3 protein. The table has around 1,900,000 distinct CDR3 sequences, 35% to 50% seen once. Sequenced input: blood. The receptors originated from a human donor in good health.

Concerning this clonotype itself: One junction end does not reproduce the germline sequence, and a read error may be involved. The chain couples TRBV5-6 to TRBJ2-7; D is unclear. Germline CDR1 reads SGHDT; CDR2 reads YYEEEE. CDR3 size: 12 residues. CDR3 DNA sequence: TGTGCCAGCAGCTTTCCCTCCCACGAGCAGTACTTC. It encodes CASSFPSHEQYF.

This sequence joins TRBV29-1 and TRBJ1-2, with 7 bases identical to TRBD1. Looked up from germline, CDR1 is SQVTM and CDR2 is ANQGSEA. There are 13 residues in the CDR3. V shed 5 bases, J shed 9 bases, and the junction held 12 bases outside the gene matches. The CDR3 coding sequence is TGCAGCGTTTATACCGGGACAGAGGGACGCTACACCTTC. It codes for CSVYTGTEGRYTF. Looking up the rest from reference TRBV29-1 and TRBJ1-2 gives the full variable domain: SAVISQKPSRDICQRGTSLTIQCQVDSQVTMMFWYRQQPGQSLTLIATANQGSEATYESGFVIDKFPISRPNLTFSTLTVSNMSPEDSSIYLCSVYTGTEGRYTFGSGTRLTVV.

The V call is TRBV7-8, the J call TRBJ2-1; TRBD2 matches 10 bases. J was trimmed by 4 bases and V by 5 bases; bases with no gene match: 8. Looked up from germline, CDR1 is SGHVS and CDR2 is FQNEAQ. The CDR3 runs 16 residues. The CDR3 here is CASSPRLSGGYNEQFF. The CDR3 DNA follows: TGTGCCAGCAGCCCGCGGCTTAGCGGGGGGTACAATGAGCAGTTCTTC.

This clonotype was counted only a few times. The chain has TRBV29-1 and TRBJ2-3; possible D gene TRBD1, 5 bases. The germline V gene encodes CDR1 SQVTM and CDR2 ANQGSEA. The CDR3 runs 15 residues. V was clipped by 3 bases and J by 4 bases, with 17 bases between them. CDR3 DNA: TGCAGCGTTGAGTCGTTATCAGGGCGACCAGATACGCAGTATTTT. Protein: CSVESLSGRPDTQYF.

The chain is built from TRBV7-8 and TRBJ2-1; D not resolved. Trimming took off 1 base at V and 6 bases at J, with 13 bases between the two ends. Germline-derived CDR1 and CDR2 are SGHVS and FQNEAQ. This CDR3 region has 15 residues. The CDR3, as DNA: TGTGCCAGCAGCTTAGTTTTGGCTCAACCCAATGAGCAGTTCTTC. Protein: CASSLVLAQPNEQFF.

The chain has TRBV29-1 and TRBJ2-6, with 12 positions matching TRBD1. The CDR3 sequence is 18 residues long. Unmatched junction bases numbered 6, after V lost 0 bases and J lost 3 bases. Germline-derived CDR1 and CDR2 are SQVTM and ANQGSEA. CDR3 in DNA: TGCAGCGTTGAAGATCCGGGACAGGGGGCATTTGGGGCCAACGTCCTGACTTTC. Translation gives CSVEDPGQGAFGANVLTF.

The gene calls are TRBV7-2 and TRBJ2-7, with D possibly TRBD1 on 6 matching bases. Deletions cut 5 bases from V and 1 base from J, with 12 bases between. The CDR3 runs to 14 residues. Germline CDR1 is SGHTA and CDR2 is FQGNSA. The CDR3 coding sequence is TGTGCCAGCAGCCGCACGACAGGTTCCTACGAGCAGTACTTC. It yields the protein CASSRTTGSYEQYF. Combining the CDR3 with reference TRBV7-2 and TRBJ2-7 gives the whole variable domain GAGVSQSPSNKVTEKGKDVELRCDPISGHTALYWYRQSLGQGLEFLIYFQGNSAPDKSGLPSDRFSAERTGGSVSTLTIQRTQQEDSAVYLCASSRTTGSYEQYFGPGTRLTVT.

With regard to this clonotype: The conserved phenylalanine or tryptophan normally closing the CDR3 is absent here, so this likely arose from a read error. The rearrangement joins TRBV7-9 to TRBJ2-5, with D perhaps TRBD2 (6 bases). The V gene lost 0 bases and the J gene lost 4 bases, with 9 bases spanning the gap. The CDR3 contains 14 residues. Germline CDR1 and CDR2: SEHNR and FQNEAQ (reference sequence). CDR3 sequence (DNA): TGTGCCAGCAGCTTAGCGGGGGGATCAGAGACCCAGTACCTC. Encoded protein: CASSLAGGSETQYL.

This clonotype has just a few counts. V usage is TRBV5-6 and J usage is TRBJ2-3; D tentatively fits TRBD1 or TRBD2 (5 bases each). V shed 0 bases and J shed 1 base, with 21 bases lying between them. CDR3 length: 19 residues. Germline CDR1 reads SGHDT; CDR2 reads YYEEEE. CDR3 in DNA: TGTGCCAGCAGCTTGGGGGGCGGTTGGGGAGTTCTGGGCACAGATACGCAGTATTTT. This sequence encodes CASSLGGGWGVLGTDTQYF.

There are a few counts of this clonotype. This chain joins TRBV7-2 and TRBJ2-3, with a weak D call TRBD2 (7 bases). The V end was cut by 5 bases, the J end by 2 bases, with 17 bases between. CDR3 length equals 16 residues. Per germline, CDR1 SGHTA and CDR2 FQGNSA. This chain's CDR3 is CASSLQGGEPTDTQYF. The CDR3, as DNA: TGTGCCAGCAGCCTCCAAGGGGGGGAACCCACAGATACGCAGTATTTT.

V and J are TRBV12-3 or TRBV12-4 and TRBJ2-7; D call uncertain. Trimming took 5 bases from V and 11 from J, leaving 13 bases between them. The CDR3 consists of 11 residues. CDR3 in amino acids: CASSPMGRKYF. The DNA for the CDR3 is TGTGCCAGCAGTCCCATGGGCAGGAAGTACTTC.

This chain connects TRBV24-1 to TRBJ2-2; 8 nucleotides agree with TRBD2. Per germline, CDR1 KGHDR and CDR2 SFDVKD. The ends lost 3 bases at V and 5 bases at J; junction bases unmatched: 7. This CDR3 is built from 16 residues. CDR3 amino acids: CATSDPSGSNTGELFF. CDR3 in DNA: TGTGCCACCAGTGATCCGAGCGGGAGTAATACCGGGGAGCTGTTTTTT.

The genes are TRBV27 and TRBJ2-1, with 13 bases that match TRBD2. This CDR3 region has 17 residues. V lost 5 bases, J lost 6 bases, and 10 bases stayed unmatched. Per the germline V gene, CDR1 is MNHEY and CDR2 is SMNVEV (reference sequence). CDR3 residues: CASSLKPGLAGINEQFF. The CDR3 DNA is TGTGCCAGCAGTCTGAAGCCGGGACTAGCGGGGATCAATGAGCAGTTCTTC.

V gene TRBV20-1 combines with J gene TRBJ1-5, with no clear D. V was trimmed by 3 bases and J by 7 bases, leaving 10 bases between them. CDR1 and CDR2 from the germline V gene are DFQATT and SNEGSKA (reference sequence). The CDR3 totals 12 residues. The CDR3 DNA is TGCAGTGCTAGGTTATCGGTCCAGCCCCAGCATTTT. It specifies CSARLSVQPQHF.

The V call is TRBV12-3 or TRBV12-4, the J call TRBJ1-5, with D possibly being TRBD1 (5 bases). The length of the CDR3 is 14 residues. Trimming took off 7 bases at V and 6 bases at J, with 16 bases between the two ends. The CDR3 here is CASTDGGLVQPQHF. Written as DNA, the CDR3 is TGTGCCAGCACCGACGGGGGATTGGTTCAGCCCCAGCATTTT.

The rearrangement joins TRBV15 to TRBJ2-2, with a weak D call TRBD1 (5 bases). Trimming shortened V by 0 bases and J by 1 base, and 9 bases separated the two germline ends. This CDR3 is 16 amino acids long. CDR1 is LNHNV, CDR2 YYDKDF, per germline (reference sequence). This chain's CDR3 is CATSRDRQGNTGELFF. The CDR3 DNA follows: TGTGCCACCAGCAGAGATAGGCAGGGGAACACCGGGGAGCTGTTTTTT.

There are a few counts of this clonotype. J is TRBJ2-7 and V is TRBV9; D may be TRBD1 (6 bases). The CDR3 extends over 14 amino acids. The V end was cut by 4 bases, the J end by 2 bases, with 13 bases between. CDR1 and CDR2 from the germline V gene are SGDLS and YYNGEE. The CDR3 loop is CASSTRQEAYEQYF. CDR3 in DNA: TGTGCCAGCAGCACCCGACAGGAGGCCTACGAGCAGTACTTC.

V gene TRBV5-8 combines with J gene TRBJ2-3; 10 nucleotides agree with TRBD1. CDR3 length equals 17 residues. After removal of 5 bases from V and 8 bases from J, the junction contained 17 bases not matched to a gene. The germline gives CDR1 SGHTS, CDR2 YDEGEE. The CDR3 DNA follows: TGTGCCAGCAGTCCCACAACCGGGACAGGGGCCCCTGCTACGCAGTATTTT. As protein: CASSPTTGTGAPATQYF.

This clonotype has a handful of counts. V gene TRBV7-3 combines with J gene TRBJ2-1; D is unresolved. The CDR3 is 16 residues long. The germline V and J ends were trimmed by 5 bases and 4 bases, with 18 bases remaining between them. The germline CDR1 and CDR2 sequences are SGHTA and FQGTGA. The CDR3 DNA follows: TGTGCCAGCAGCGCAACGATCGGGCCCTCGTACAATGAGCAGTTCTTC. This codes for CASSATIGPSYNEQFF.

This clonotype was observed many times. The rearrangement uses TRBV29-1 and TRBJ2-4; the D is unclear. CDR1 SQVTM and CDR2 ANQGSEA come from the germline V gene. CDR3 length: 14 residues. V shed 4 bases and J shed 3 bases, with 13 bases lying between them. The DNA for the CDR3 is TGCAGCGTTGTAGGTGGGGATATCAAAAACATTCAGTACTTC. Protein sequence: CSVVGGDIKNIQYF.

This chain connects TRBV6-6 to TRBJ2-7, with TRBD1 matching 7 bases. The CDR3 spans 13 residues. Germline V lookup: CDR1 MNHNY, CDR2 SVGAGI (reference sequence). Germline trimming cut 6 bases from V and 7 bases from J; bases unmatched to any gene: 9. Here the CDR3 DNA reads TGTGCCAGCAGCAGCCTACAGGGGCCAGAGCAGTACTTC. It specifies CASSSLQGPEQYF.

This clonotype has more than one count but fewer than ten. J is TRBJ1-2 and V is TRBV6-5; 9 nucleotides match TRBD1. The junction had 7 bases not matched to a gene; V was cut back by 6 bases and J by 11 bases. Germline loops: CDR1 MNHEY, CDR2 SVGAGI. CDR3 length equals 12 residues. The CDR3: CASRDRGFRYTF. Written as DNA, the CDR3 is TGTGCCAGCAGGGACAGGGGTTTTCGGTACACCTTC.

V and J are TRBV28 and TRBJ2-5; 11 positions agree with TRBD1. The CDR3 totals 17 residues. Germline CDR1 MDHEN, CDR2 SYDVKM. V lost 6 bases, J lost 0 bases, and 9 bases stayed unmatched. The CDR3 loop reads CASSEPRDRGYQETQYF. The DNA for the CDR3 is TGTGCCAGCAGCGAACCCCGGGACAGGGGGTACCAAGAGACCCAGTACTTC.

This chain links TRBV20-1 with TRBJ1-2; tentative D call: TRBD1 (6 bases). The germline V and J ends were trimmed by 0 bases and 1 base, with 12 bases remaining between them. The CDR3 is 15 residues long. CDR1 is DFQATT and CDR2 is SNEGSKA in the germline V gene (reference sequence). The CDR3 reads CSARDQRGVNYGYTF. CDR3 in DNA: TGCAGTGCTAGAGATCAAAGGGGGGTTAACTATGGCTACACCTTC.

This clonotype was observed a few times. The chain recombines TRBV5-1 with TRBJ2-1; D may be TRBD1 (6 bases). The V gene lost 0 bases and the J gene lost 7 bases, with 11 bases spanning the gap. Looked up from germline, CDR1 is SGHRS and CDR2 is YFSETQ. CDR3 size: 14 residues. DNA for the CDR3: TGCGCCAGCAGCTTGGGACAGGCCGTAAATGAGCAGTTCTTC. Protein product: CASSLGQAVNEQFF.

This clonotype was observed a single time. At one end, the junction sequence differs from germline, possibly due to a read error. The J gene is TRBJ2-7, the V gene TRBV18; perhaps TRBD1 as D (6 bases). Germline V gene lookup returns CDR1 KGHSH and CDR2 LQKENI. CDR3 length: 13 residues. The CDR3 nucleotides read TGTGCCTGCTCACCAACAGGGATGATCGAGCAGTACTTC. As protein: CACSPTGMIEQYF. Supplemented by reference TRBV18 and TRBJ2-7, the full variable domain reads NAGVMQNPRHLVRRRGQEARLRCSPMKGHSHVYWYRQLPEEGLKFMVYLQKENIIDESGMPKERFSAEFPKEGPSILRIQQVVRGDSAAYFCACSPTGMIEQYFGPGTRLTVT.

The V gene is TRBV7-9, the J gene TRBJ2-5, with D perhaps TRBD2 (5 bases). The CDR3 length is 14 residues. V gave up 5 bases and J gave up 4 bases, with 14 bases separating them. In germline, CDR1 is SEHNR, CDR2 FQNEAQ (reference sequence). This CDR3 reads CASSLGLHIETQYF. The CDR3 DNA reads as TGTGCCAGCAGCCTTGGACTCCATATAGAGACCCAGTACTTC.

Regarding this clonotype: A junction boundary mismatches the germline segment, possibly from a read error. The chain combines TRBV4-1 with TRBJ2-2; D tentatively fits TRBD1 or TRBD2 (6 bases each). The CDR3 extends over 12 amino acids. Germline lookup yields CDR1 MGHRA and CDR2 YSYEKL. CDR3 region: CASRDEKGGLFF. In nucleotides, the CDR3 is TGCGCCAGCAGGGACGAGAAGGGGGGGCTGTTTTTT.

The table lists this clonotype with a few counts. This rearrangement joins TRBV4-2 to TRBJ1-2; 7 bases line up with TRBD1. This CDR3 is built from 14 residues. Trimming cost V 2 bases and J 8 bases; bases outside gene matches: 8. CDR1 and CDR2 from the germline V gene are LGHNA and YNFKEQ. The CDR3 region has the DNA TGTGCCAGCAGCCAAAGGGACAGATTCGGAGGCTACACCTTC. Translated: CASSQRDRFGGYTF.

This clonotype came up a few times. This sequence joins TRBV6-2 or TRBV6-3 and TRBJ2-7, with 8 bases aligning to TRBD1. Looked up from germline, CDR1 is MNHEY and CDR2 is SVGEGT. V dropped 0 bases and J dropped 3; count of bases not matched to a gene: 7. CDR3 length: 16 residues. The CDR3 nucleotides read TGTGCCAGCAGTTACTCCGAGGACAGGGCCCACTACGAGCAGTACTTC. This codes for CASSYSEDRAHYEQYF.

With regard to this clonotype: Germline and junction disagree at one end, which may indicate a read error. The chain has TRBV7-6 and TRBJ1-2, with 7 bases identical to TRBD1. The CDR3 totals 15 residues. Germline values: CDR1 SGHVS, CDR2 FNYEAQ. The CDR3 sequence: CAGSLQPGQIYGYTF. The CDR3 coding sequence is TGTGCCGGCAGCTTGCAACCGGGACAGATCTATGGCTACACCTTC. Variable domain in full (rest from reference TRBV7-6 and TRBJ1-2): GAGVSQSPRYKVTKRGQDVALRCDPISGHVSLYWYRQALGQGPEFLTYFNYEAQQDKSGLPNDRFSAERPEGSISTLTIQRTEQRDSAMYRCAGSLQPGQIYGYTFGSGTRLTVV.